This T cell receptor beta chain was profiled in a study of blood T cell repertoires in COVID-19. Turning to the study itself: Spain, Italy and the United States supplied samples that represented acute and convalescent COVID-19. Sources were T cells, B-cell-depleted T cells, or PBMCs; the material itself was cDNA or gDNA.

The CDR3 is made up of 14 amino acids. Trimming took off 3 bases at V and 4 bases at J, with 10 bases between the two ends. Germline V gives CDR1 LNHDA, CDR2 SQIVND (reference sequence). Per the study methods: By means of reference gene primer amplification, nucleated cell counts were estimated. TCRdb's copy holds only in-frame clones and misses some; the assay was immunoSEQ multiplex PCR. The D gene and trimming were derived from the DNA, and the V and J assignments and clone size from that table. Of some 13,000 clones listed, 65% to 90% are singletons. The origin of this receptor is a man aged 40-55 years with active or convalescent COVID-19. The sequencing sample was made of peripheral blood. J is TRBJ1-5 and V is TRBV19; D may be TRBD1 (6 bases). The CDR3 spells CASSIERGNQPQHF. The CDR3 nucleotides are TGTGCCAGTAGTATTGAAAGGGGGAATCAGCCCCAGCATTTT.